The 6 T cell receptor beta chains below were found in one sample sequenced in a study of blood T cell repertoires in COVID-19. Data came from immunoSEQ multiplex PCR; TCRdb stores just in-frame clones and leaves some out. Of about 300,000 clones listed, more than 75% are singletons. The sample taken for sequencing was PBMCs or T cells enriched from blood (not recorded which). These receptors were collected from a man aged 25 to 40 who had recovered from COVID-19.

The chain has TRBV27 and TRBJ2-7; 8 bases line up with TRBD1. CDR1 is MNHEY and CDR2 is SMNVEV in the germline V gene (reference sequence). This CDR3 comprises 13 residues. The trim removed 6 bases at V and 7 bases at J, leaving 8 bases unmatched. CDR3 loop: CASSPGQGGEQYF. DNA of the CDR3: TGTGCCAGCAGCCCAGGACAGGGAGGAGAGCAGTACTTC.

The CDR3 nucleotides are TGTGCCAGCAGTTTTGGGGGCCGGGAAAAACTGTTTTTT. This encodes CASSFGGREKLFF. The J gene is TRBJ1-4, the V gene TRBV28; a weak D match, TRBD1 (6 bases). The CDR3 contains 13 residues. Germline V gene sequence: CDR1 MDHEN, CDR2 SYDVKM. V was shortened by 3 bases and J by 8 bases, with 10 bases between the two germline ends.

This clone has just one count. The V call is TRBV5-1, the J call TRBJ1-3; 8 bases are shared with TRBD1. V lost 0 bases and J lost 9; bases outside the gene matches: 2. The CDR3 has 13 amino acids. Germline V gives CDR1 SGHRS, CDR2 YFSETQ. DNA of the CDR3: TGCGCCAGCAGCTTGGCCCAGGGGGCCACCATATATTTT. This encodes CASSLAQGATIYF.

In its sample, this clone was seen a few times. V and J are TRBV3-1 (or the pseudogene TRBV3-2) and TRBJ2-2; 7 bases match TRBD1. Germline V gene lookup returns CDR1 LGHDT and CDR2 YNNKEL (reference sequence). Trimming took 4 bases from V and 0 from J; bases not matched to a gene: 5. The CDR3 is made up of 16 amino acids. The CDR3 loop is CASSPRTGPNTGELFF. The CDR3 DNA follows: TGTGCCAGCAGCCCCAGGACAGGACCGAACACCGGGGAGCTGTTTTTT.

The CDR3 nucleotides read TGTGCCAGCAGCCACCGTAGTTTCTTAAATTCCGGAAACACCATATATTTT. Protein product: CASSHRSFLNSGNTIYF. This chain links TRBV5-5 with TRBJ1-3, with D unclear. The CDR3 runs to 17 residues. Trimming shortened V by 4 bases and J by 4 bases, and 21 bases separated the two germline ends. Germline-derived CDR1 and CDR2 are SGHKS and YYEKEE (reference sequence). Based on the CDR3 plus reference TRBV5-5 and TRBJ1-3, the full variable domain is DAGVTQSPTHLIKTRGQQVTLRCSPISGHKSVSWYQQVLGQGPQFIFQYYEKEERGRGNFPDRFSARQFPNYSSELNVNALLLGDSALYLCASSHRSFLNSGNTIYFGEGSWLTVV.

This clone was observed a few times. This sequence joins TRBV5-1 and TRBJ1-2; possible D gene TRBD1, 6 bases. V was clipped by 4 bases and J by 5 bases, with 15 bases between them. CDR1 is SGHRS, CDR2 YFSETQ, per germline. The CDR3 sequence is 14 residues long. CDR3 region: CASSGKTGDYGYTF. The CDR3 coding sequence is TGCGCCAGCAGCGGGAAGACAGGAGATTATGGCTACACCTTC.